This T cell receptor (beta chain) was found in a study of T cell repertoires in cytomegalovirus infection. TCRdb re-called the reads with MiXCR, one entry per CDR3 protein. Among approximately 110,000 distinct CDR3 sequences listed, 25% to 35% were seen once. Only a few counts were recorded for this clonotype. Antigen specificity is unknown. V was cut by 3 bases and J by 4 bases, with 10 bases left in between. The CDR3 is 14 amino acids. Germline CDR1 reads SNHLY; CDR2 reads FYNNEI. The TCR originated in a human donor in good health (CMV status not recorded). Some clones in this sample may be carry-over from other donors' samples. V is TRBV2 and J is TRBJ1-5; no reliable D call. The starting material was CD8+ T cells from cultured PBMCs, obtained from culture after CMV antigen stimulation. The CDR3 DNA is TGTGCCAGCAGTGAGGTTTACGGAAATCAGCCCCAGCATTTT. It encodes CASSEVYGNQPQHF.